This TCR beta chain was documented in a study of cytomegalovirus exposure and HLA in healthy donors. Overall study: Prior work identified around 120 million unique TCR beta sequences in 150 million to 200 million T cells. Findings and limits, study-wide: When the data were analyzed later, several of the most significant clusters appeared to be linked to common viral pathogens.

The CDR3 is 13 residues long. In germline, CDR1 is LNHDA, CDR2 SQIVND (reference sequence). To note about this clone: The antigen is not known. Compared with germline, one end of the junction differs, possibly owing to a read error.

The PCR made use of 60 Vbeta and 13 Jbeta primers. Using immunoSEQ multiplex PCR, the repertoire was profiled, and TCRdb retains in-frame clones only, with some absent. The data contain under 200,000 clones, 82% of them singletons. This sequence was found in a girl aged 2-15 years in good health and CMV-seropositive. The genes are TRBV19 and TRBJ1-1, with D possibly matching TRBD1 (5 bases). Material: PBMCs. CDR3 region: CASRTRDLRRAFF. Here the CDR3 DNA reads TGTGCTAGTAGGACGCGGGACCTAAGGCGAGCTTTCTTT.